Following are 21 T cell receptor beta chains from one sample sequenced in a study of blood T cell repertoires in COVID-19. Generated by immunoSEQ multiplex PCR, the TCRdb table keeps only in-frame clones and is missing some. The repertoire holds fewer than 400,000 clones, with roughly nine tenths as singletons. Source material: PBMCs or T cells enriched from blood (not recorded which). The receptors shown here come from a man aged 55 to 70 who had recovered from COVID-19.

V usage is TRBV30 and J usage is TRBJ2-1; D uncertain. V was clipped by 4 bases and J by 0 bases, with 10 bases between them. Germline V CDR1 and CDR2: GTSNPN, SVGIG (reference sequence). CDR3 length: 14 amino acids. For the CDR3, the DNA is TGTGCCTGGAAGCGATTTAGCTCCTACAATGAGCAGTTCTTC. Residues: CAWKRFSSYNEQFF.

The chain carries TRBV7-3 and TRBJ2-2; tentative D call: TRBD2 (6 bases). Germline V gives CDR1 SGHTA, CDR2 FQGTGA. This CDR3 comprises 17 residues. V was pared by 4 bases and J by 2 bases, with 17 bases between. DNA of the CDR3: TGTGCCAGCAGCTCTCCCGTAGGAGGGTATAACACCGGGGAGCTGTTTTTT. Protein product: CASSSPVGGYNTGELFF. Full variable domain (missing parts from reference TRBV7-3 and TRBJ2-2): GAGVSQTPSNKVTEKGKYVELRCDPISGHTALYWYRQSLGQGPEFLIYFQGTGAADDSGLPNDRFFAVRPEGSVSTLKIQRTERGDSAVYLCASSSPVGGYNTGELFFGEGSRLTVL.

Only one count was recorded for this clone. V gene TRBV5-4 combines with J gene TRBJ2-2, with 10 nucleotides matching TRBD2. CDR3 length equals 17 residues. Germline assignment: CDR1 SGHNT and CDR2 YYREEE (reference sequence). J gave up 6 bases and V 4 bases, and 12 bases lay outside the gene matches. CDR3 in DNA: TGTGCCAGCAGCCCGGTCCCCCTAGCGGGAGTCCCCGGGGAGCTGTTTTTT. It yields the protein CASSPVPLAGVPGELFF.

This chain joins TRBV3-1 (or the pseudogene TRBV3-2) and TRBJ2-7; no clear D. There are 13 residues in the CDR3. Germline V gene data show CDR1 as LGHDT and CDR2 as YNNKEL (reference sequence). V was shortened by 5 bases and J by 5 bases, with 13 bases between the two germline ends. CDR3 amino acids: CASSVRSIHEQYF. The CDR3 coding sequence is TGTGCCAGCAGCGTTAGAAGTATTCACGAGCAGTACTTC.

Note on this clone: This CDR3 is also generated by other DNA sequences in the sample. V gene TRBV19 combines with J gene TRBJ1-5; D might be TRBD1 (6 bases). V was pared by 0 bases and J by 2 bases, with 8 bases between. There are 15 residues in the CDR3. Per germline, CDR1 LNHDA and CDR2 SQIVND (reference sequence). The CDR3 region has the DNA TGTGCCAGTAGTATAGACAGGGGTGGCAATCAGCCCCAGCATTTT. This codes for CASSIDRGGNQPQHF.

This chain joins TRBV6-1 and TRBJ1-3, with 10 bases that match TRBD1. Germline CDR1 MNHNS, CDR2 SASEGT. V gave up 1 base and J gave up 3 bases; unmatched junction bases: 0. There are 15 residues in the CDR3. CDR3 protein: CASSEGTGGGNTIYF. The CDR3, as DNA: TGTGCCAGCAGTGAAGGGACAGGGGGTGGAAACACCATATATTTT.

This chain uses TRBV7-9 with TRBJ2-1; TRBD1 matches 9 bases. J was trimmed by 5 bases and V by 5 bases; bases with no gene match: 10. Germline V gives CDR1 SEHNR, CDR2 FQNEAQ (reference sequence). The CDR3 spans 16 residues. This CDR3 reads CASSQIPGQGNNEQFF. CDR3 sequence (DNA): TGTGCCAGCAGCCAAATTCCGGGACAGGGTAACAATGAGCAGTTCTTC. Looking up the rest from reference TRBV7-9 and TRBJ2-1 gives the full variable domain: DTGVSQNPRHKITKRGQNVTFRCDPISEHNRLYWYRQTLGQGPEFLTYFQNEAQLEKSRLLSDRFSAERPKGSFSTLEIQRTEQGDSAMYLCASSQIPGQGNNEQFFGPGTRLTVL.

The gene calls are TRBV5-1 and TRBJ2-3; D possibly corresponds to TRBD2 (6 bases). The V gene lost 2 bases and the J gene lost 2 bases, with 9 bases spanning the gap. There are 14 residues in the CDR3. Germline V CDR1 and CDR2: SGHRS, YFSETQ. In DNA form, the CDR3 reads TGCGCCAGCAGCTTAATAGCGGACACAGATACGCAGTATTTT. Translated, it gives CASSLIADTDTQYF.

V is TRBV20-1 and J is TRBJ1-5; D may be TRBD1 (5 bases). The ends were cut back, 3 bases at V and 6 bases at J, with 12 bases in the middle. From germline, CDR1 is DFQATT and CDR2 SNEGSKA (reference sequence). The CDR3 sequence is 13 residues long. The DNA for the CDR3 is TGCAGTGCTAGTTTTCAGGGCGGTCAGCCCCAGCATTTT. Protein product: CSASFQGGQPQHF.

The chain recombines TRBV11-2 with TRBJ2-1; a weak D match, TRBD2 (6 bases). The CDR3 loop spans 16 amino acids. Germline V gene sequence: CDR1 SGHAT, CDR2 FQNNGV. V lost 1 base and J 0 bases, leaving 10 bases between the germline ends. Written as DNA, the CDR3 is TGTGCCAGCAGCTTAGTGCGGGGCTACTCCTACAATGAGCAGTTCTTC. Translated: CASSLVRGYSYNEQFF.

This sequence joins TRBV5-1 and TRBJ1-3, with 7 bases aligning to TRBD1. Per germline, CDR1 SGHRS and CDR2 YFSETQ. The CDR3 is made up of 15 amino acids. J lost 4 bases, V lost 2 bases, and 6 bases had no gene match. In DNA form, the CDR3 reads TGCGCCAGCAGCTTACAGGGGATCGGAGGAAACACCATATATTTT. It translates to CASSLQGIGGNTIYF.

The chain employs TRBV11-3 and TRBJ2-7; 7 nucleotides align to TRBD2. The CDR3 totals 15 residues. CDR1 and CDR2 from the germline V gene are SGHNT and YENEEA. The V gene end was trimmed by 3 bases and the J gene end by 4 bases; junction bases not matched to a gene: 9. CDR3 nucleotides: TGTGCCAGCAGCTTGGATGGCGGGAGCGTATACGAGCAGTACTTC. It encodes CASSLDGGSVYEQYF.

V is TRBV7-9 and J is TRBJ2-2; D is perhaps TRBD2 (7 bases). Germline V gene data show CDR1 as SEHNR and CDR2 as FQNEAQ (reference sequence). CDR3 length: 17 amino acids. With 6 bases removed from V and 4 bases from J, the gap between germline ends came to 21 bases. The CDR3 DNA reads as TGTGCCAGCAGGGCAACCATAGGGGGGGAAAGCACCGGGGAGCTGTTTTTT. This encodes CASRATIGGESTGELFF.

The genes are TRBV11-2 and TRBJ1-1; maybe TRBD1 (5 bases). V was cut by 5 bases and J by 5 bases, with 12 bases left in between. This CDR3 comprises 13 residues. Germline CDR1 reads SGHAT; CDR2 reads FQNNGV. The CDR3 here is CASSKTTETEAFF. Here the CDR3 DNA reads TGTGCCAGCAGCAAAACGACAGAGACTGAAGCTTTCTTT.

As concerns this clone: The same CDR3 can be traced to other DNA sequences in this sample. This sequence joins TRBV27 and TRBJ2-5; D may be TRBD1 (6 bases). CDR3 length: 12 amino acids. Trimming left V 6 bases short and J 2 bases short, with 7 bases between. Germline V CDR1 and CDR2: MNHEY, SMNVEV (reference sequence). The CDR3 DNA follows: TGTGCCAGCAGGAGGGGGCAAGAGACCCAGTACTTC. Its translation is CASRRGQETQYF.

The gene calls are TRBV11-3 and TRBJ2-7; D is unresolved. Germline CDR1 reads SGHNT; CDR2 reads YENEEA. V was trimmed by 3 bases and J by 5 bases, leaving 14 bases between them. CDR3 length equals 14 residues. In DNA form, the CDR3 reads TGTGCCAGCAGCTTTATACAGATTAACAACGAGCAGTACTTC. Its translation: CASSFIQINNEQYF.

The chain recombines TRBV6-1 with TRBJ2-7; TRBD2 aligns across 13 bases. CDR3 length equals 16 residues. Germline assignment: CDR1 MNHNS and CDR2 SASEGT. The V gene end was trimmed by 3 bases and the J gene end by 4 bases; junction bases not matched to a gene: 6. The CDR3 spells CASSDWTSGSWYEQYF. In DNA, the CDR3 is TGTGCCAGCAGTGATTGGACTAGCGGGAGTTGGTACGAGCAGTACTTC.

This chain joins TRBV7-2 and TRBJ1-2; tentatively, D is TRBD1 (6 bases). V gave up 1 base and J gave up 6 bases, with 15 bases separating them. The CDR3 is 15 residues long. The germline V gene encodes CDR1 SGHTA and CDR2 FQGNSA. The CDR3: CASSLGGNRVDGYTF. The CDR3 bases are TGTGCCAGCAGCTTAGGGGGGAACAGGGTAGATGGCTACACCTTC.

This chain connects TRBV27 to TRBJ2-5, with 9 bases lining up with TRBD1. The V segment lost 0 bases and the J segment 3 bases; nucleotides outside the gene matches: 5. Germline CDR1 MNHEY, CDR2 SMNVEV (reference sequence). This CDR3 has 16 amino acids. Written as DNA, the CDR3 is TGTGCCAGCAGTTTATCGGGGGACAGGGTGGAAGAGACCCAGTACTTC. Its protein is CASSLSGDRVEETQYF.

The rearrangement joins TRBV6-2 or TRBV6-3 to TRBJ1-2; 9 positions agree with TRBD1. J was trimmed by 4 bases and V by 5 bases; bases with no gene match: 5. CDR1 is MNHEY and CDR2 is SVGEGT in the germline V gene. The CDR3 sequence is 14 residues long. Here the CDR3 reads CASSLPGQGYGYTF. The CDR3 nucleotides read TGTGCCAGCAGTCTGCCGGGACAGGGCTATGGCTACACCTTC.

V gene TRBV2 combines with J gene TRBJ2-3; TRBD2 aligns across 12 bases. The CDR3 has 14 amino acids. Germline trimming cut 5 bases from V and 5 bases from J; bases unmatched to any gene: 2. The germline V gene has CDR1 SNHLY and CDR2 FYNNEI. The CDR3 DNA is TGTGCCAGCAGTTTGGGACTAGCGGGAGATACGCAGTATTTT. Its translation is CASSLGLAGDTQYF.